This TCR beta chain comes out of a study of blood T cell repertoires in COVID-19. Whole-study context: The United States, Italy and Spain supplied acute and convalescent COVID-19 samples. The analysed material was cDNA or gDNA that came from T cells, B-cell-depleted T cells, or PBMCs.

Seattle's enrolled individuals joined amid active infection and were then monitored longitudinally. Sequenced by immunoSEQ multiplex PCR; TCRdb stores in-frame clones only, minus some. The sample holds 300,000 to 400,000 clones; over 80% are singletons and the top ten take roughly 9.9%. CDR1 and CDR2 from the germline V gene are SGHTA and FQGNSA. The CDR3 is 16 amino acids. V trimming: 4 bases; J trimming: 2 bases; junction bases outside the gene matches: 8. The TCR sequence derives from a man under 40 with COVID-19, enrolled during active disease. This chain connects TRBV7-2 to TRBJ2-1, with 7 bases matching TRBD2. The sample taken for sequencing was peripheral blood. CDR3 amino acids: CASSYPAGRPYNEQFF. The DNA of the CDR3 is TGTGCCAGCAGCTACCCAGCGGGGAGACCCTACAATGAGCAGTTCTTC.